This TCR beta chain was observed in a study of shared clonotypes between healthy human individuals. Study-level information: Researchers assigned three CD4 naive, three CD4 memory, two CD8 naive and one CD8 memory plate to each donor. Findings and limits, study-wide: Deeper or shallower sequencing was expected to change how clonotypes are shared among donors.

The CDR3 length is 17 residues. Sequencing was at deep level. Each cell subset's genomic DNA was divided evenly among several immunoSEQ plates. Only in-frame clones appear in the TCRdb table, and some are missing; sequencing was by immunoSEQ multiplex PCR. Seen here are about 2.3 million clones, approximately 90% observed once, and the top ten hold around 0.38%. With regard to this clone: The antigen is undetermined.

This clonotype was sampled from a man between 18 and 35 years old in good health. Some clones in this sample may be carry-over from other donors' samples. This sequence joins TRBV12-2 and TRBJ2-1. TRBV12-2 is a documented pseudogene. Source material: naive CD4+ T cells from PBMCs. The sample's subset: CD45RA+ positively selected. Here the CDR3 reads CASRLARPNRDCNEQFF. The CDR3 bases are TGTGCAAGTCGCTTAGCGAGACCCAACAGAGACTGCAATGAGCAGTTCTTC.